This T cell receptor beta chain stems from a study of blood T cell repertoires in COVID-19. Study in general: Nucleic acid was either cDNA or gDNA, and it came from T cells, B-cell-depleted T cells, or PBMCs.

Assay: immunoSEQ multiplex PCR; the TCRdb copy retains only in-frame clones and omits some. In the table there are approximately 160,000 clones, approximately 78% of which are singletons. The clonotype comes from a human donor in a cohort sampled during active COVID-19. Source material: peripheral blood.

The CDR3 loop is CASSQVLAGGEQFF. CDR3 DNA sequence: TGCGCCAGCAGCCAAGTCCTAGCGGGAGGCGAGCAGTTCTTC. The chain recombines TRBV4-1 with TRBJ2-1, with TRBD2 matching 11 bases. With V trimmed by 1 base and J by 10 bases, 3 bases remained unmatched. Germline values: CDR1 MGHRA, CDR2 YSYEKL. This CDR3 is 14 amino acids long.